A single sample gave rise to the 26 T cell receptor beta chains below, sequenced in a study of CD8 T cells in Susac syndrome. Random hexamers were used to reverse transcribe the RNA input (about 0.45 to 1 ug). TCRdb re-called the immunoSEQ multiplex PCR reads with MiXCR, one entry per CDR3 protein. The data show 100,000 to 150,000 distinct CDR3 sequences, 85% to 95% seen once. The specimen sequenced was CD8+ T cells from PBMCs. These receptors originate from a human donor with multiple sclerosis.

This rearrangement joins TRBV24-1 to TRBJ1-1; D is undetermined. Germline CDR1 reads KGHDR; CDR2 reads SFDVKD. There are 13 residues in the CDR3. With 4 bases removed from V and 4 bases from J, the gap between germline ends came to 9 bases. The CDR3 nucleotides read TGTGCCACCAGTGACCACGAGCGCACTGAAGCTTTCTTT. Residues: CATSDHERTEAFF.

The V call is TRBV24-1, the J call TRBJ2-4; 11 bases match TRBD2. CDR3 size: 15 residues. Trimming cost V 7 bases and J 5 bases; bases outside gene matches: 6. Germline-derived CDR1 and CDR2 are KGHDR and SFDVKD. DNA for the CDR3: TGTGCCACCAGACCACTAGCGGGAGAGGAAAACATTCAGTACTTC. Translation gives CATRPLAGEENIQYF.

This rearrangement joins TRBV20-1 to TRBJ1-1; D is unresolved. The CDR3 covers 12 residues. V dropped 2 bases and J dropped 5 bases, with 9 bases sitting between them. The germline gives CDR1 DFQATT, CDR2 SNEGSKA (reference sequence). CDR3 coding DNA: TGCAGTGCTAGATCGGGGAATACTGAAGCTTTCTTT. This gives the protein CSARSGNTEAFF.

V is TRBV12-3 or TRBV12-4 and J is TRBJ2-1; no definite D call. V gave up 6 bases and J gave up 15 bases, with 15 bases separating them. This CDR3 is built from 11 residues. The CDR3 sequence is CASSSSFSGFF. The CDR3 bases are TGTGCCAGCAGCTCTTCATTCTCAGGGTTCTTC.

This clonotype was recorded only once. The chain combines TRBV28 with TRBJ2-7, with no clear D. CDR3 length equals 14 residues. The V gene lost 7 bases and the J gene lost 2 bases, with 15 bases spanning the gap. Germline CDR1 MDHEN, CDR2 SYDVKM. CDR3 DNA: TGTGCCAGCACCCAGTTTGGCAGAGCCTACGAGCAGTACTTC. Its protein is CASTQFGRAYEQYF. Supplemented by reference TRBV28 and TRBJ2-7, the full variable domain reads DVKVTQSSRYLVKRTGEKVFLECVQDMDHENMFWYRQDPGLGLRLIYFSYDVKMKEKGDIPEGYSVSREKKERFSLILESASTNQTSMYLCASTQFGRAYEQYFGPGTRLTVT.

The chain carries TRBV7-8 and TRBJ2-7; TRBD2 aligns across 10 bases. CDR1 is SGHVS and CDR2 is FQNEAQ in the germline V gene. The junction had 5 bases not matched to a gene; V was cut back by 1 base and J by 11 bases. The CDR3 has 13 amino acids. The CDR3 nucleotides are TGTGCCAGCAGCTTAGACCTAGCGGGAGAAGAGTACGTC. It encodes CASSLDLAGEEYV.

The table lists this clonotype with a few counts. J is TRBJ2-7 and V is TRBV20-1, with a weak D call TRBD2 (5 bases). V dropped 3 bases and J dropped 6 bases, with 12 bases sitting between them. In germline, CDR1 is DFQATT, CDR2 SNEGSKA (reference sequence). The CDR3 runs 12 residues. The chain's CDR3 is CSASFSAGEQYV. The CDR3 region has the DNA TGCAGTGCTAGCTTTAGCGCGGGCGAGCAGTACGTC.

V and J are TRBV24-1 and TRBJ2-1; D call uncertain. CDR1 and CDR2 from the germline V gene are KGHDR and SFDVKD. The CDR3 has 13 amino acids. With 4 bases removed from V and 4 bases from J, the gap between germline ends came to 7 bases. The CDR3 loop reads CATSERVYNEQFF. CDR3 nucleotides: TGTGCCACCAGTGAACGAGTATACAATGAGCAGTTCTTC.

The chain employs TRBV12-3 or TRBV12-4 and TRBJ1-1; tentative D call: TRBD1 (6 bases). V dropped 5 bases and J dropped 0 bases, with 10 bases sitting between them. The CDR3 is 14 amino acids. CDR3: CASSPGELNTEAFF. The CDR3 coding sequence is TGTGCCAGCAGTCCAGGGGAGTTGAACACTGAAGCTTTCTTT.

The chain joins TRBV19 to TRBJ1-2, with D tentatively TRBD1 (5 bases). This CDR3 has 11 residues. Germline CDR1 and CDR2: LNHDA and SQIVND (reference sequence). Trimming left V 7 bases short and J 8 bases short, with 11 bases between. CDR3 nucleotide sequence: TGTGCCAGTAAGGCAGGGTGGGGCTACACCTTC. It is translated as CASKAGWGYTF.

This chain connects TRBV27 to TRBJ1-5; 7 bases line up with TRBD1. This CDR3 region has 14 residues. The junction had 5 bases not matched to a gene; V was cut back by 6 bases and J by 3 bases. Germline values: CDR1 MNHEY, CDR2 SMNVEV (reference sequence). The CDR3 reads CASRRGLDNQPQHF. The CDR3 nucleotides are TGTGCCAGCAGGAGGGGGCTGGACAATCAGCCCCAGCATTTT.

The CDR3 region is CAWSVSGGLEQYF. Written as DNA, the CDR3 is TGTGCCTGGAGTGTAAGTGGGGGGCTCGAGCAGTACTTC. The gene calls are TRBV30 and TRBJ2-7; D is tentatively TRBD1 or TRBD2 (6 bases each). The germline V gene encodes CDR1 GTSNPN and CDR2 SVGIG (reference sequence). V was cut by 0 bases and J by 6 bases, with 12 bases left in between. There are 13 residues in the CDR3.

This rearrangement joins TRBV4-2 to TRBJ2-2; D is undetermined. There are 13 residues in the CDR3. Germline loops: CDR1 LGHNA, CDR2 YNFKEQ. Trimming removed 1 base at V and 9 bases at J, with 9 bases between. Written as DNA, the CDR3 is TGTGCCAGCAGCCAAGTTCTGTACTGGGAGCTGTTTTTT. As protein: CASSQVLYWELFF.

This chain connects TRBV7-9 to TRBJ2-5; a possible D gene is TRBD2 (5 bases). CDR3 length: 13 amino acids. V was pared by 8 bases and J by 1 base, with 11 bases between. CDR1 and CDR2 from the germline V gene are SEHNR and FQNEAQ (reference sequence). For the CDR3, the DNA is TGTGCCAGCGGCACGGGATCCCAAGAGACCCAGTACTTC. Its protein product is CASGTGSQETQYF.

Of note for this clonotype: The junction departs from the called germline gene at one end, perhaps through a read error. The chain has TRBV5-6 and TRBJ2-7, with D tentatively TRBD1 (6 bases). CDR1 is SGHDT, CDR2 YYEEEE, per germline. The CDR3 covers 13 residues. The CDR3 reads CANSAGTNYEQYF. The CDR3 DNA follows: TGTGCCAACAGCGCCGGGACAAACTACGAGCAGTACTTC.

The chain has TRBV10-2 and TRBJ2-7, with D unresolved. Trimming took 3 bases from V and 3 from J, leaving 9 bases between them. This CDR3 spans 13 amino acids. Germline loops: CDR1 WSHSY, CDR2 SAAADI. Here the CDR3 reads CASSERSIYEQYV. The CDR3 DNA is TGCGCCAGCAGTGAAAGGTCAATCTACGAGCAGTACGTC.

The chain couples TRBV5-1 to TRBJ1-1; perhaps TRBD1 as D (6 bases). The germline CDR1 and CDR2 sequences are SGHRS and YFSETQ. V lost 0 bases and J 0 bases, leaving 12 bases between the germline ends. The CDR3 is made up of 16 amino acids. CDR3 sequence reads: CASSLAGGRMNTEAFF. DNA of the CDR3: TGCGCCAGCAGCTTGGCCGGGGGCCGGATGAACACTGAAGCTTTCTTT.

The chain joins TRBV27 to TRBJ1-5; D possibly corresponds to TRBD1 (5 bases). V was clipped by 8 bases and J by 4 bases, with 15 bases between them. The CDR3 contains 14 residues. Germline V gene lookup returns CDR1 MNHEY and CDR2 SMNVEV (reference sequence). CDR3 sequence reads: CASRGRQPNQPQHF. CDR3 bases: TGTGCCAGCCGCGGCCGACAGCCAAATCAGCCCCAGCATTTT.

The V call is TRBV27, the J call TRBJ1-2, with D maybe TRBD1 (5 bases). The V and J ends lost 3 bases and 3 bases respectively, with 17 bases between them. The CDR3 totals 16 residues. Looked up from germline, CDR1 is MNHEY and CDR2 is SMNVEV (reference sequence). In DNA, the CDR3 is TGTGCCAGCAGTTTGACAGAGTCCCAAGGACACTATGGCTACACCTTC. Residues: CASSLTESQGHYGYTF.

This sequence joins TRBV9 and TRBJ1-3; TRBD1 might be the D (5 bases). Trimming pared 0 bases from V and 9 bases from J, leaving 13 bases between. Per germline, CDR1 SGDLS and CDR2 YYNGEE. The CDR3 is 14 residues long. The CDR3 protein is CASSVGDSISTIYF. In nucleotides, the CDR3 is TGTGCCAGCAGCGTAGGCGACAGCATTTCCACCATATATTTT.

The V and J genes are TRBV5-1 and TRBJ2-1; TRBD2 is a possible D gene (5 bases). V gave up 0 bases and J gave up 8 bases, with 12 bases separating them. This CDR3 spans 14 amino acids. Germline assignment: CDR1 SGHRS and CDR2 YFSETQ. The CDR3 region has the DNA TGCGCCAGCAGCTTGGAGTTAGCGCTGGATGAGCAGTTCTTC. Translation: CASSLELALDEQFF.

V is TRBV14 and J is TRBJ2-3, with 7 positions matching TRBD2. J gave up 12 bases and V 4 bases, and 13 bases lay outside the gene matches. This CDR3 is 14 amino acids long. CDR1 and CDR2 (germline): SGHDN, FVKESK. The CDR3 protein is CASSPMAGDLEQYF. The CDR3 DNA is TGTGCCAGCAGCCCTATGGCGGGAGATCTGGAACAGTATTTT.

The chain links TRBV19 to TRBJ1-2; D is undetermined. Germline values: CDR1 LNHDA, CDR2 SQIVND (reference sequence). The V gene lost 7 bases and the J gene lost 14 bases, with 23 bases spanning the gap. The CDR3 contains 13 residues. The CDR3 loop reads CASTPAGSIPGTF. The CDR3 DNA reads TGTGCCAGTACCCCCGCTGGGTCGATTCCGGGGACCTTC.

CDR3 nucleotide sequence: TGTGCCAGCAGCCAAGAGACAGGCATAGTCCACGAGCAGTACTTC. Translating it yields CASSQETGIVHEQYF. This chain uses TRBV14 with TRBJ2-7, with a weak D call TRBD1 (6 bases). There are 15 residues in the CDR3. CDR1 and CDR2 from the germline V gene are SGHDN and FVKESK. V was clipped by 0 bases and J by 5 bases, with 14 bases between them.

V is TRBV19 and J is TRBJ2-2; TRBD2 matches 11 bases. This CDR3 is 15 amino acids long. After removal of 6 bases from V and 5 bases from J, the junction contained 5 bases not matched to a gene. Germline V gene lookup returns CDR1 LNHDA and CDR2 SQIVND (reference sequence). Here the CDR3 reads CASRPTSGKTGELFF. The DNA of the CDR3 is TGTGCCAGTAGGCCGACTAGCGGGAAAACCGGGGAGCTGTTTTTT.

The chain carries TRBV7-3 and TRBJ2-1; a possible D gene is TRBD2 (6 bases). Germline V gene sequence: CDR1 SGHTA, CDR2 FQGTGA. This CDR3 spans 15 amino acids. Trimming pared 5 bases from V and 3 bases from J, leaving 14 bases between. CDR3 in amino acids: CASSPDGGIYNEQFF. In DNA form, the CDR3 reads TGTGCCAGCAGCCCGGACGGGGGAATCTACAATGAGCAGTTCTTC.